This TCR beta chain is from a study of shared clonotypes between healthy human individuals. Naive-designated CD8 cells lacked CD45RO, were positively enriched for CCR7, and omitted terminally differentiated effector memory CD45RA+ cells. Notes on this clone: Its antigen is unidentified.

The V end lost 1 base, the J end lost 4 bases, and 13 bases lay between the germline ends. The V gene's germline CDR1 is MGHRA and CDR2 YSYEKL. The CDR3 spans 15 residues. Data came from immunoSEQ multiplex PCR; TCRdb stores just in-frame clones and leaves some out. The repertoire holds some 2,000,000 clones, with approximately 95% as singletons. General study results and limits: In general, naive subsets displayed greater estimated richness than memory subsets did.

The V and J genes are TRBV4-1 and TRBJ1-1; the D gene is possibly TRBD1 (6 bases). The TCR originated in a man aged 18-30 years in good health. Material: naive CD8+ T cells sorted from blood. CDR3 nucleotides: TGCGCCAGCAGCCAAGTCGGGGGCATTGGCACTGAAGCTTTCTTT. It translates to CASSQVGGIGTEAFF.